This T cell receptor (beta chain) was profiled in a study of cytomegalovirus exposure and HLA in healthy donors (dated by TCRdb to about 2017). Turning to the overall study: An earlier analysis of some 550 of the donors reported about 250 Gb of sequence data and 100 million to 140 million unique TCR beta sequences from roughly 200 million T cells. An early release that covered about 600 HLA-typed donors contained about 300 gigabases of sequencing data and some 87 million unique TCR sequences. The genetic ancestry cluster associated with self-reported Caucasian donors included 81% of the 398 genotyped donors. The aim of the study was to test whether cataloging public T cell receptors could identify signatures of past pathogen exposure. The T cell repertoires of roughly 660 subjects were profiled by immunosequencing and related to cytomegalovirus serostatus. A separate validation cohort of roughly 120 different subjects was used in addition to the approximately 670-subject first cohort. To predict cytomegalovirus infection status, the study combined high-throughput TCR immunosequencing, statistical association of individual TCRs with disease status, and machine learning. A later analysis re-analyzed previously published TCR beta repertoires from approximately 670 donors and added high-resolution HLA genotyping to study TCR occurrence patterns. The later analysis used no new phenotypic data to find candidate immune exposures, relying instead on TCR beta sequences and their occurrence across donors. An earlier analysis of more than 450 of the donors used high-throughput TCR beta sequencing to judge whether each TCR beta V gene segment behaved as functional or pseudogenic. Donor age, sex, ethnicity and CMV serostatus were collected together with the repertoire data. A later genetic analysis used genome-wide SNP genotypes for about 60% of the roughly 700 donors, treating that subset as a discovery cohort. Every discovery cohort repertoire had been produced on one sequencing platform. HLA typing included class I and class II loci at four-digit resolution. Typing coverage varied by locus: roughly 620-640 donors for A, B, C, DRB1 and DQB1; approximately 500 for DQA1; approximately 610 for DPA1; under 490 for DPB1. Roughly 5 DR-DQ haplotypes were handled as single units for association and clustering because linkage in the cohort was strong. Among around 400 genotyped donors of the cohort, an average of approximately 240,000 unique TCR beta nucleotide sequences was sequenced per donor, of which 15% to 20% were non-productive. Results the study describes overall, beyond this receptor: Linkage disequilibrium might explain the correlated functional status among segregating V segments, but an unknown experimental factor could not be ruled out. This cohort had only TCR beta chains sequenced, and the lack of alpha or paired-chain data limited which features could be detected. Cytomegalovirus status was reported to be diagnosed by the classifier with high specificity and sensitivity in both the original and validation cohorts. The only immune exposure information available for the cohort was CMV serostatus. A further reported finding was that TCR beta sequences accurately predicted the HLA-A and HLA-B alleles for most subjects in the first cohort. A few of the identified cytomegalovirus-associated TCR beta chains were confirmed in vitro to be specific for cytomegalovirus antigens. An earlier analysis of approximately 590 of the donors showed that most TCR beta V segments appeared in productive rearrangements either about 90% or about 30% of the time, which broadly matched IMGT annotations. When HLA alleles, especially DR and DQ, strongly co-occurred, attributing TCR associations to individual alleles was difficult. In a later analysis, TCR association rates were found to vary across HLA loci, with the most associated TCRs seen for DRB1 alleles and the fewest for HLA-C alleles. The 87-base-pair reads could not distinguish some IMGT-functional V segments, including TRBV6-2 and TRBV6-3, so those segments were excluded. A later analysis associated about 16,000 TCR beta sequences with specific HLA alleles at a false discovery rate of 0.05. A later analysis found that most CMV-associated TCR beta chains appeared HLA-restricted, with HLA associations seemingly driven largely by CMV exposure. In the study, roughly 160 TCR beta chains were listed as associated with cytomegalovirus. Most TCR sequences were observed very rarely across donors, whereas some public TCRs were present in many individuals. Sequencing depth was assumed to be roughly uniform across donors in the presence/absence analyses, though that assumption may not hold. Because HLA typing was missing for some donors at each locus, association tests included only the typed subset. According to a later genetic analysis, donors in an Asian-associated ancestry cluster had fewer N-insertions in productive TCRs than the roughly 700-donor mean. Several of the top co-occurrence clusters appeared to be linked to parvovirus B19, influenza, CMV and Epstein-Barr virus, according to a later analysis. Because counts were too low, roughly 16 rarely observed V segments, including chromosome 9 orphons, were left out of the earlier analysis of a few hundred of the donors. In a later genetic analysis, a missense DCLRE1C variant was associated with V-gene and J-gene trimming of TCR beta chains, and the association was replicated in an independent cohort. Compared with equally common non-associated chains, HLA-associated TCR beta chains in a later analysis were more clonally expanded and had lower generation probabilities. A cluster of highly shared sequence variants was judged likely to represent a technical artifact of the sequencing pipeline. The authors suggested that the approach could potentially be extended to other disease states and immunological phenotypes.

The CDR3 holds 15 amino acids from the cysteine to the phenylalanine. Only the CDR3 region is kept as DNA, spanning 45 bases read in frame from base 1. From a lookup of the germline V gene, CDR1 and CDR2 are SGDLS and YYNGEE. V drops 0 bases and J drops 4 bases, leaving 14 bases in between. Receptor libraries were prepared by the immunoSEQ multiplex PCR assay. For the multiplex PCR, a mixture combining 60 forward primers for TCR Vbeta segments and 13 reverse primers for TCR Jbeta segments was used. Amplification of the CDR3 region of rearranged TCR beta genes was performed with a multiplex PCR assay on genomic DNA. Amplified TCR beta libraries were sequenced as 87-base-pair reads on the Illumina HiSeq System. The paper's data handling went like this. A later analysis tallied 75 million to 95 million unique TCR beta chains across the 610 or so repertoires, and some 10 million of those chains were shared by two or more donors. To remove PCR and sequencing errors, raw reads were error-corrected and collapsed into unique sequences using a nearest-neighbor algorithm that merged closely related sequences. V, D and J gene segments were assigned by aligning CDR3 sequences to IMGT reference sequences. Each retained sequence needed at least a six-nucleotide match to both a V gene segment and a J gene segment. Rearrangements were called productive when the CDR3 lacked stop codons and stayed in frame with V and J; all others were non-productive. CDR3 was defined according to IMGT convention as the region running from the second conserved V-encoded cysteine to the conserved J-encoded phenylalanine. Sequences without an unambiguous match to a single V gene segment were excluded from the earlier analysis of 500 to 700 of the donors. An earlier analysis of approximately 590 of the donors called V segments functional above 56.7% productive rearrangements and segregating when the between-donor standard deviation exceeded 5%. A statistical classification framework was developed to diagnose cytomegalovirus status using the catalog of TCR beta chain sequences. V and J gene assignment, in a later analysis, came from comparing TCR nucleotide sequences with IMGT/GENE-DB human TR gene sequences. Using the TCRdist pipeline, a later analysis assigned CDR3 sequences along with most-parsimonious VDJ recombination scenarios. A later analysis defined each TCR beta chain by its CDR3 amino acid sequence plus V-gene family, and excluded reads lacking a unique V-gene family. A later analysis removed 550 to 700 highly shared, low-generation-probability nucleotide sequences to deal with suspected cross-contamination and a sequencing artifact. In a later analysis, a clonal expansion index was calculated for each public chain from normalized within-repertoire ranks of inferred template counts. Generation probabilities in a later analysis came from a VDJ recombination model fitted to out-of-frame rearrangements, and those results were checked against IGoR. A later analysis scored TCR-TCR, TCR-HLA and TCR-CMV co-occurrence with hypergeometric tests, applying a repertoire-size bias correction to TCR pairs. To estimate false discovery rates, a later analysis permuted the HLA or CMV assignments 20 times. In a later analysis, co-occurring TCRs were grouped with DBSCAN, and TCRdist sequence similarity was added when clustering was performed within HLA-allele-positive subsets. For co-occurrence clustering, repertoires with fewer than 30,000 or more than 120,000 public chains were excluded, along with about five repertoires with anomalous nucleotide sharing. Held by TCRdb, this immuneACCESS table contains in-frame sequences only and omits some clones. Under half of the omission traces to an unresolved V gene where checked; the cause of the rest is unknown. The V and J calls and the clone size are those of that table, but D and trimming were determined from the DNA. In all, the sample holds 200,000 or so clones, and roughly 84% of those were seen once. Clones ranked in the top ten supply 0.25% to 0.3% of the sample.

Comment on this clone: The target of this receptor is not known. No clone much larger than this one lies a single base away; base qualities are absent.

In total, about 650 healthy bone marrow donors made up the cohort. At the time of sampling, all cohort members were nominally healthy, though unrecorded immune exposures were likely present. The donor tested CMV seronegative, placing the donor among the 300 to 400 seronegative members of the cohort. A peripheral blood sample was provided by each donor, and peripheral blood mononuclear cells were used for TCR beta sequencing. The Qiagen DNeasy Blood Extraction Kit was used to extract genomic DNA from the blood cell samples. The TCR sequence derives from a boy aged 5 to 17 in good health and CMV-seronegative. The sample was PBMCs. The rearranged segments are TRBV9 and TRBJ2-7, with a weak D call of TRBD2 (6 bases match). CDR3 sequence: CASSVASGWEYEQYF. The DNA sequence is given as TGTGCCAGCAGCGTAGCCAGCGGGTGGGAATACGAGCAGTACTTC.